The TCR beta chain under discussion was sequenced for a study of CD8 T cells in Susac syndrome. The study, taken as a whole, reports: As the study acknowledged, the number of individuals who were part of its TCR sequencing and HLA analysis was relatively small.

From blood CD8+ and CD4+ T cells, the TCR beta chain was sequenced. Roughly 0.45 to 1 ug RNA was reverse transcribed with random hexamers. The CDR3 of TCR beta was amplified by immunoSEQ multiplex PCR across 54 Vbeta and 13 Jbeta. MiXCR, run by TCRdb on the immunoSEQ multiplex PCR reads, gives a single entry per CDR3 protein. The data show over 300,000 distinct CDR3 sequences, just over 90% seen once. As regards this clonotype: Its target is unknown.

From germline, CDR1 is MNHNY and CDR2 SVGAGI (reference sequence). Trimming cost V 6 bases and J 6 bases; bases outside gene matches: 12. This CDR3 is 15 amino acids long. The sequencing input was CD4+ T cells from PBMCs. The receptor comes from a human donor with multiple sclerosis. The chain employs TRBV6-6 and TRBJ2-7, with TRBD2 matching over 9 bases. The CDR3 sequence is CASRTTGGRAFEQYF. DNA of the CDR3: TGTGCCAGCAGAACGACGGGCGGGAGGGCCTTCGAGCAGTACTTC.